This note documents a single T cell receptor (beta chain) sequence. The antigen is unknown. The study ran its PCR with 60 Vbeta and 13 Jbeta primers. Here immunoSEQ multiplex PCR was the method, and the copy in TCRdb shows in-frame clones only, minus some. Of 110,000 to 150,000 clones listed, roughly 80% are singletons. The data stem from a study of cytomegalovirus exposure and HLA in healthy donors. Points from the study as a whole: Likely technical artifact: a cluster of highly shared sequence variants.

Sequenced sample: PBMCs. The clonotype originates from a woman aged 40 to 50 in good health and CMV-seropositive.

The CDR3, as DNA: TGTGCCACCAGCAGAGATCTGTCAGGGTATGGCCAGCCCCAGCATTTT. Its translation is CATSRDLSGYGQPQHF. The V gene is TRBV15, the J gene TRBJ1-5, with a possible D match to TRBD1 (5 bases). Germline V lookup: CDR1 LNHNV, CDR2 YYDKDF (reference sequence). Trimming stripped 0 bases from V and 7 bases from J, with 16 bases between. The CDR3 length is 16 residues.